This T cell receptor (beta chain) was sequenced for a study of shared clonotypes between healthy human individuals (dated by TCRdb to the early 2020s). A note on the overall study: A couple of women and a few men aged 18 to 49 years were included in the cohort. Between about 0.94 and 10 billion PBMCs per donor were obtained by leukapheresis. To increase sequencing depth and limit assay-specific biases, TCR repertoire library preparation and sequencing were carried out by different laboratories using diverse techniques. Per donor, three plates each were used for CD4 naive and CD4 memory, two for CD8 naive, and one for CD8 memory. The study deeply sequenced blood TCR repertoires of five healthy adults to estimate repertoire size and the extent of clonotype sharing between individuals.

For the CD8 naive samples, CD45RO-negative cells were positively selected for CCR7, yielding a CD45RA+CCR7+ population from which TemRA cells were excluded. The donors were healthy, HIV-negative adults with no recently reported acute infections or vaccinations. Every donor was a Caucasian adult living in Nashville, Tennessee, USA. Blood was obtained by leukapheresis, after which PBMCs were separated by Ficoll-Histopaque density gradient centrifugation and cryopreserved in liquid nitrogen vapor phase. Analytical flow cytometry was used to check the purity and quantity of every magnetically sorted T cell population. Genomic DNA was isolated from every sorted fraction and measured by UV absorbance on a Nanodrop 2000c. Study-wide conclusions, independent of this receptor: The small number of donors limited the genetic and exposure-history diversity represented. Sampling was restricted to blood, and TCR repertoires in tissue are likely to differ from TCR repertoires in blood. Pairwise subsampling led to the expectation that sequencing depth would affect the degree of clonotype sharing among donors. Larger estimated clonotype richness was generally found for naive subsets than for memory subsets. Compared with non-shared clonotypes, the clonotypes found in all four sorted-subset donors had higher generation probabilities. About 5% of naive CD4, around 3.6% of naive CD8, around 2.3% of memory CD4, and less than 0.45% of memory CD8 clonotypes were shared across a few donors. Rarefaction of sorted-subset datasets indicated incomplete sequencing despite the large sequencing depth.

Using the deep immunoSEQ assay, multiplex PCR amplified TCR CDR3 regions from genomic DNA. Extracted genomic DNA from each cell subset was distributed evenly across all wells of several immunoSEQ 96-well plates, and each plate was treated as a replicate. For sorted subsets, about 220 ng of genomic DNA, equivalent to around 30,000 T cell genomes, went into each replicate PCR. Purified libraries were quantified with a Qubit 3.0 fluorometer, sized on a Bioanalyzer 2100, and re-quantified with the KAPA Library Quantification kit. Every immunoSEQ 96-well plate was sequenced on a dedicated single-read 150-cycle Illumina NextSeq 550 flow cell. In the original analysis: Because the immunoSEQ output included only junctional sequences and no quality scores, the filtering could not be the same as the filtering used for full-length reads. To assign V/J genes and CDR3, sequences were annotated using PyIR, a Python wrapper for IgBLAST v1.9, with IMGT germline references. Reads were removed for weak V/J assignments (E-value above 1e-6), missing CDR3, stop codons, out-of-frame junctions, or ambiguous translated residues. A V3J clonotype was defined by an identical inferred V gene, J gene, and CDR3 amino acid sequence. The percentage overlap between two repertoires was calculated by dividing the number of shared unique clonotypes by the size of the smaller repertoire. Three approaches were used to assess repertoire richness: RTK rarefaction, the Chao1 estimator, and Recon v2.1 estimates of unobserved clonotypes. For all TCRbeta clonotypes obtained by the gDNA method from a few donors, generation probabilities were computed with OLGA. The clones in this table, taken by TCRdb from immuneACCESS, are in-frame only. Not every clone is retained; where verified, under half of the shortfall comes from an unresolved V gene, and the cause of the rest is unknown. V and J calls and clone size follow that table, whereas D and trimming were derived from the DNA. The sample table lists about 2.1 million clones, 85% to 95% of them with a count of one. The ten largest clones add up to about 1.7% of the sample.

Based on the germline V gene (reference sequence), the CDR1 and CDR2 sequences are SEHNR and FQNEAQ. The CDR3 sequence holds 16 residues, the cysteine and phenylalanine included. Just the 48-base CDR3 DNA is kept, in frame starting at base 1. V is pruned by 5 bases and J by 2 bases, leaving 3 bases of the junction without a gene match. About this clone: Its antigen has not been determined. Base-call qualities are not available, and no considerably larger clone is one nucleotide away. This specimen includes other DNA sequences encoding the same CDR3.

This TCR came from a man aged 18 to 29 in good health. Some clones in this sample may be carry-over from other donors' samples. The specimen sequenced was naive CD8+ T cells from PBMCs. According to the study, the label for this sample's cell subset or site signals: CD45RA+CCR7+. The chain is encoded by TRBV7-9 joined to TRBJ2-2; 12 central bases correspond to TRBD2. The CDR3 loop reads CASSPGLAGNTGELFF. The nucleotides are TGTGCCAGCAGCCCAGGACTAGCGGGAAACACCGGGGAGCTGTTTTTT.